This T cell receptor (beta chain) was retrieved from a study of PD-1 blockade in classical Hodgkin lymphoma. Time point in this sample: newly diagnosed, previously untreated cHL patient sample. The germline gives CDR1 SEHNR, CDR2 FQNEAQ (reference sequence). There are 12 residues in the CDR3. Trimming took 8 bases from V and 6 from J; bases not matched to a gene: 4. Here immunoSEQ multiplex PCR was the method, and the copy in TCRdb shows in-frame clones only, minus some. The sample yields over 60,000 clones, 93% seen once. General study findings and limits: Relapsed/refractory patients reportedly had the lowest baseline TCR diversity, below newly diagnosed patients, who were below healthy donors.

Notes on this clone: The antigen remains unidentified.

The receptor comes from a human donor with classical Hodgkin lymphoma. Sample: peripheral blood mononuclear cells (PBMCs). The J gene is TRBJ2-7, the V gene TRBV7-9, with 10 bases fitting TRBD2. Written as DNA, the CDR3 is TGTGCCAGCTCCCTAGCGGGAGTCGAGCAGTACTTC. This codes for CASSLAGVEQYF. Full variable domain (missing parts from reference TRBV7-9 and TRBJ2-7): DTGVSQNPRHKITKRGQNVTFRCDPISEHNRLYWYRQTLGQGPEFLTYFQNEAQLEKSRLLSDRFSAERPKGSFSTLEIQRTEQGDSAMYLCASSLAGVEQYFGPGTRLTVT.